The 25 T cell receptor beta chains below were found in one sample sequenced in a study of vaccination and CD4 T cells after COVID-19. The antigens for these receptors are not known. Sequenced with the Oncomine TCR Beta short-read assay was DNA taken from cultured CD4+ T cells. TCRdb itself ran the PCR reads through MiXCR, one entry per CDR3 protein. The table shows 1,500 to 2,500 distinct CDR3 sequences, with about 59% occurring only once. The treatment: approximately nine-day PBMC culture with coronavirus spike peptide pools or control peptides (ViraFEST assay). This specimen was CD4+ T cells from blood, cultured in vitro, taken after SARS-CoV-2 vaccination. The receptors here all came from a human donor who had recovered from COVID-19.

The chain carries TRBV5-5 and TRBJ2-7, with D unclear. The germline CDR1 and CDR2 sequences are SGHKS and YYEKEE (reference sequence). This CDR3 has 12 amino acids. With 3 bases removed from V and 1 base from J, the gap between germline ends came to 5 bases. The CDR3 DNA reads TGTGCCAGCAGCTCTGGTTCCTACGAGCAGTACTTC. This translates into CASSSGSYEQYF.

The rearrangement joins TRBV20-1 to TRBJ2-3, with 7 bases aligning to TRBD2. Germline loops: CDR1 DFQATT, CDR2 SNEGSKA (reference sequence). The CDR3 totals 15 residues. The junction had 9 bases not matched to a gene; V was cut back by 0 bases and J by 6 bases. The CDR3 loop is CSARESHTGGDTQYF. CDR3 in DNA: TGCAGTGCTAGAGAGTCCCACACCGGGGGGGATACGCAGTATTTT.

The chain combines TRBV20-1 with TRBJ2-5, with D perhaps being TRBD1 or TRBD2 (5 bases each). The germline V and J ends were trimmed by 4 bases and 7 bases, with 19 bases remaining between them. This CDR3 is 14 amino acids long. CDR1 is DFQATT and CDR2 is SNEGSKA in the germline V gene (reference sequence). CDR3 nucleotides: TGCAGTGCTACCCCCGGGGCCCCGGATGTGACCCAGTACTTC. Its translation is CSATPGAPDVTQYF.

This clonotype was counted only a few times. The chain carries TRBV30 and TRBJ1-1, with a weak D call TRBD1 (5 bases). The CDR3 loop spans 12 amino acids. Deletions cut 4 bases from V and 1 base from J, with 7 bases between. The germline V gene has CDR1 GTSNPN and CDR2 SVGIG (reference sequence). The CDR3 DNA follows: TGTGCCTGGATGGGGGGGAACACTGAAGCTTTCTTT. As protein: CAWMGGNTEAFF.

This clonotype was counted only a few times. The chain employs TRBV11-2 and TRBJ1-6, with 8 bases aligning to TRBD1. The germline CDR1 and CDR2 sequences are SGHAT and FQNNGV. J lost 9 bases, V lost 5 bases, and 9 bases had no gene match. The CDR3 loop spans 15 amino acids. The CDR3 DNA reads as TGTGCCAGCAGCCTCCGGACAGGGTCGGGTTCACCCCTCCACTTT. This codes for CASSLRTGSGSPLHF. The full variable domain, rest sourced from reference TRBV11-2 and TRBJ1-6, is EAGVAQSPRYKIIEKRQSVAFWCNPISGHATLYWYQQILGQGPKLLIQFQNNGVVDDSQLPKDRFSAERLKGVDSTLKIQPAKLEDSAVYLCASSLRTGSGSPLHFGNGTRLTVT.

This chain joins TRBV5-1 and TRBJ2-6; TRBD1 matches 7 bases. The CDR3 loop spans 16 amino acids. Germline V lookup: CDR1 SGHRS, CDR2 YFSETQ. After removal of 1 base from V and 4 bases from J, the junction contained 5 bases not matched to a gene. The CDR3 here is CASSLTGVAGANVLTF. Here the CDR3 DNA reads TGCGCCAGCAGCTTGACAGGGGTGGCCGGGGCCAACGTCCTGACTTTC.

This clonotype was seen only a few times. In nucleotides, the CDR3 is TGTGCCAGCAGCCTCATACCGGGACAGGCCTACGAGCAGTACTTC. Translation gives CASSLIPGQAYEQYF. The chain is built from TRBV7-8 and TRBJ2-7; 8 bases align to TRBD1. Germline values: CDR1 SGHVS, CDR2 FQNEAQ. V lost 5 bases, J lost 2 bases, and 8 bases stayed unmatched. CDR3 length: 15 amino acids.

This clonotype was counted between two and nine times. The chain combines TRBV20-1 with TRBJ2-3; 11 bases map to TRBD2. Germline CDR1 DFQATT, CDR2 SNEGSKA (reference sequence). The V gene end was trimmed by 6 bases and the J gene end by 6 bases; junction bases not matched to a gene: 14. The CDR3 runs to 16 residues. The DNA of the CDR3 is TGCAGTGCGGCGGCTAGCGGGAGGCCCTCGGGGGATACGCAGTATTTT. Translated, it gives CSAAASGRPSGDTQYF.

The V and J genes are TRBV11-3 and TRBJ1-1; unclear D gene. V was shortened by 3 bases and J by 5 bases, with 16 bases between the two germline ends. Germline CDR1 and CDR2: SGHNT and YENEEA. The CDR3 contains 15 residues. As DNA, the CDR3 is TGTGCCAGCAGCTTGCTCTTGGGAGGGCGGACTGAAGCTTTCTTT. Translated, it gives CASSLLLGGRTEAFF.

J is TRBJ1-6 and V is TRBV6-1, with 9 bases lining up with TRBD1. CDR1 MNHNS and CDR2 SASEGT come from the germline V gene. CDR3 length: 16 amino acids. The junction had 3 bases not matched to a gene; V was cut back by 6 bases and J by 0 bases. This CDR3 is CASRKDRGSYNSPLHF. CDR3 sequence (DNA): TGTGCCAGCAGAAAGGACAGGGGCTCCTATAATTCACCCCTCCACTTT.

This clonotype occurred a few times. V usage is TRBV19 and J usage is TRBJ1-1; TRBD1 aligns across 8 bases. Germline CDR1 reads LNHDA; CDR2 reads SQIVND (reference sequence). CDR3 length: 15 amino acids. V dropped 3 bases and J dropped 2; count of bases not matched to a gene: 5. CDR3 residues: CASSIGAGGNTEAFF. CDR3 bases: TGTGCCAGTAGTATTGGGGCAGGGGGCAACACTGAAGCTTTCTTT.

This clonotype is medium-sized by share. V is TRBV10-3 and J is TRBJ2-7; 7 bases match TRBD1. The CDR3 length is 13 residues. Germline loops: CDR1 ENHRY, CDR2 SYGVKD. Losses at the gene ends were 8 bases for V and 4 bases for J; bases not matched to a gene: 8. The chain's CDR3 is CAIGWDSSYEQYF. As DNA, the CDR3 is TGTGCCATCGGGTGGGACAGTTCTTACGAGCAGTACTTC.

For this clonotype: The junction and the germline gene differ at one end; a read error may be behind it. This rearrangement joins TRBV11-3 to TRBJ1-1; D is uncertain. CDR1 and CDR2 (germline): SGHNT, YENEEA. This CDR3 comprises 16 residues. CDR3 coding DNA: TGTGCCAGCAGTTCTAACCGGGGTACAGAGAACCCTGAAGCTTTCTTT. Its translation is CASSSNRGTENPEAFF.

CDR3 loop: CASSQGRQGAYEQYF. CDR3 DNA: TGCGCCAGCAGCCAGGGCAGACAGGGGGCTTACGAGCAGTACTTC. J is TRBJ2-7 and V is TRBV4-1, with 10 bases matching TRBD1. The CDR3 covers 15 residues. The trim removed 3 bases at V and 4 bases at J, leaving 6 bases unmatched. Germline assignment: CDR1 MGHRA and CDR2 YSYEKL.

In its sample, this clonotype was seen once. V is TRBV20-1 and J is TRBJ2-1; D unclear. The CDR3 has 17 residues. Trimming shortened V by 0 bases and J by 5 bases, and 20 bases separated the two germline ends. The V gene's germline CDR1 is DFQATT and CDR2 SNEGSKA (reference sequence). CDR3 bases: TGCAGTGCTAGAGATCTAACGGGCTACCGGACGGACAATGAGCAGTTCTTC. It translates to CSARDLTGYRTDNEQFF.

This clonotype was observed a single time. V usage is TRBV12-3 or TRBV12-4 and J usage is TRBJ2-6, with D hard to call. This CDR3 contains 15 residues. V shed 1 base and J shed 0 bases, with 4 bases lying between them. This CDR3 is CASSLGFSGANVLTF. DNA of the CDR3: TGTGCCAGCAGTTTAGGGTTCTCTGGGGCCAACGTCCTGACTTTC.

In its sample, this clonotype was seen once. The rearrangement uses TRBV25-1 and TRBJ2-3, with D unresolved. Trimming took off 7 bases at V and 0 bases at J, with 11 bases between the two ends. The CDR3 length is 14 residues. Germline values: CDR1 MGHDK, CDR2 SYGVNS. The CDR3 here is CASNGFASTDTQYF. The CDR3 region has the DNA TGTGCCAGCAATGGCTTTGCTAGCACAGATACGCAGTATTTT.

This chain connects TRBV2 to TRBJ1-1, with D unclear. V lost 6 bases and J lost 0, with 8 bases in between. The CDR3 is made up of 13 amino acids. In germline, CDR1 is SNHLY, CDR2 FYNNEI. CDR3 DNA sequence: TGTGCCAGCAGCGCGGACCTGAACACTGAAGCTTTCTTT. Encoded protein: CASSADLNTEAFF.

This clonotype was found a few times. The chain links TRBV28 to TRBJ2-7; D may be TRBD1 (6 bases). The V and J ends lost 2 bases and 3 bases respectively, with 29 bases between them. The CDR3 sequence is 20 residues long. CDR1 MDHEN and CDR2 SYDVKM come from the germline V gene. The CDR3 sequence is CASSLPSTGAQPSPYYEQYF. Here the CDR3 DNA reads TGTGCCAGCAGTTTACCCTCGACAGGAGCTCAACCCTCCCCTTACTACGAGCAGTACTTC.

This clonotype was seen only a few times. J is TRBJ2-7 and V is TRBV7-9; D ambiguous. V was trimmed by 0 bases and J by 5 bases, leaving 11 bases between them. Germline loops: CDR1 SEHNR, CDR2 FQNEAQ (reference sequence). CDR3 length: 14 residues. CDR3 nucleotide sequence: TGTGCCAGCAGCTTAGCTTCCGTCAACCACGAGCAGTACTTC. Translating gives CASSLASVNHEQYF. Full variable domain (remainder filled in from reference TRBV7-9 and TRBJ2-7): DTGVSQNPRHKITKRGQNVTFRCDPISEHNRLYWYRQTLGQGPEFLTYFQNEAQLEKSRLLSDRFSAERPKGSFSTLEIQRTEQGDSAMYLCASSLASVNHEQYFGPGTRLTVT.

This chain connects TRBV11-3 to TRBJ2-5, with D maybe TRBD2 (5 bases). Per germline, CDR1 SGHNT and CDR2 YENEEA. The CDR3 runs to 14 residues. V was pared by 2 bases and J by 2 bases, with 9 bases between. The CDR3 nucleotides read TGTGCCAGCAGCTTATCGGAGCGGCAAGAGACCCAGTACTTC. Its translation is CASSLSERQETQYF.

The gene calls are TRBV12-3 or TRBV12-4 and TRBJ2-7, with no clear D. The CDR3 contains 14 residues. Deletions cut 6 bases from V and 0 bases from J, with 12 bases between. CDR3 in DNA: TGTGCCAGCAGCCCTGGACGCGTCTCCTACGAGCAGTACTTC. This gives the protein CASSPGRVSYEQYF.

The chain couples TRBV6-2 or TRBV6-3 to TRBJ1-1, with a tentative D call TRBD1 (6 bases). CDR3 size: 14 residues. The germline V and J ends were trimmed by 0 bases and 1 base, with 6 bases remaining between them. Germline V CDR1 and CDR2: MNHEY, SVGEGT. The CDR3 protein is CASSYSGGNTEAFF. CDR3 DNA: TGTGCCAGCAGTTACTCAGGGGGGAACACTGAAGCTTTCTTT.

This chain connects TRBV6-1 to TRBJ2-3; tentative D call: TRBD2 (6 bases). This CDR3 is built from 14 residues. Germline V gene sequence: CDR1 MNHNS, CDR2 SASEGT. V lost 4 bases and J lost 4, with 12 bases in between. CDR3 nucleotides: TGTGCCAGCAGTGCCCAGTCGGGGGCAGATACGCAGTATTTT. Translated: CASSAQSGADTQYF.

The rearrangement uses TRBV15 and TRBJ2-6, with a weak D call TRBD1 (7 bases). Trimming shortened V by 2 bases and J by 2 bases, and 19 bases separated the two germline ends. Germline values: CDR1 LNHNV, CDR2 YYDKDF (reference sequence). The CDR3 has 19 amino acids. The CDR3 reads CATSRPRQGLYTGANVLTF. The CDR3 region has the DNA TGTGCCACCAGCAGACCCCGACAGGGACTTTACACTGGGGCCAACGTCCTGACTTTC. The variable domain in full, with the rest retrieved from reference TRBV15 and TRBJ2-6, is DAMVIQNPRYQVTQFGKPVTLSCSQTLNHNVMYWYQQKSSQAPKLLFHYYDKDFNNEADTPDNFQSRRPNTSFCFLDIRSPGLGDTAMYLCATSRPRQGLYTGANVLTFGAGSRLTVL.